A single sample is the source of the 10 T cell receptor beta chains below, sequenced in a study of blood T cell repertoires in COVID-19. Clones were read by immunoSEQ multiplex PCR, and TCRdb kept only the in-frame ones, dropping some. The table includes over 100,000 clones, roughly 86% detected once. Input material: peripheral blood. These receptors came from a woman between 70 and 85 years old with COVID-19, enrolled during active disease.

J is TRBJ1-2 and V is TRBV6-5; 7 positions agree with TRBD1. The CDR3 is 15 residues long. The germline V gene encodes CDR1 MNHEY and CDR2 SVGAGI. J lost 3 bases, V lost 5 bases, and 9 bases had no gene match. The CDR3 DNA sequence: TGTGCCAGCAGTAGGGGGACAGAAGTACACTATGGCTACACCTTC. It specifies CASSRGTEVHYGYTF.

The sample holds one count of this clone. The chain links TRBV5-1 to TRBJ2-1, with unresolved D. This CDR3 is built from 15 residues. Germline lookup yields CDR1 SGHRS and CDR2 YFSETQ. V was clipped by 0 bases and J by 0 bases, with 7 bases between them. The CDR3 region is CASSLGGYSYNEQFF. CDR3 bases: TGCGCCAGCAGCTTGGGCGGTTACTCCTACAATGAGCAGTTCTTC.

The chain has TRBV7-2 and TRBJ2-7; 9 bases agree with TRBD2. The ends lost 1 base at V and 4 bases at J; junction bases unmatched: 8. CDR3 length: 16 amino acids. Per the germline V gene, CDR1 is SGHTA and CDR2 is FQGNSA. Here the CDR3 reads CASSLGGGGGLYEQYF. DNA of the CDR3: TGTGCCAGCAGCTTAGGTGGCGGGGGGGGTTTGTACGAGCAGTACTTC.

This CDR3 is CASSAQGIFNQPQHF. CDR3 bases: TGTGCCAGCAGTGCACAGGGGATTTTCAATCAGCCCCAGCATTTT. The rearrangement uses TRBV2 and TRBJ1-5, with 7 bases matching TRBD1. This CDR3 has 15 residues. Looked up from germline, CDR1 is SNHLY and CDR2 is FYNNEI. The ends lost 4 bases at V and 3 bases at J; junction bases unmatched: 6.

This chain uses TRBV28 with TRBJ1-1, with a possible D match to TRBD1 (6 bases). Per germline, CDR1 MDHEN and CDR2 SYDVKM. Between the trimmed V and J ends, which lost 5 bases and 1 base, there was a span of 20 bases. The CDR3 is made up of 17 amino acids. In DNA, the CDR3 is TGTGCCAGCAGTGGCAGTCTATTCAGGGGAAGGAACACTGAAGCTTTCTTT. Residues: CASSGSLFRGRNTEAFF.

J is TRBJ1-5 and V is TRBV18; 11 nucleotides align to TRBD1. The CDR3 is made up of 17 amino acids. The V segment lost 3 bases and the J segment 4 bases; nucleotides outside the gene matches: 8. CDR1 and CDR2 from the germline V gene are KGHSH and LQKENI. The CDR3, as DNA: TGTGCCAGCTCACCTCCGGGACAGGGGGGAAAAAATCAGCCCCAGCATTTT. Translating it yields CASSPPGQGGKNQPQHF. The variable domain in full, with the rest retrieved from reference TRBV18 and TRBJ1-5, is NAGVMQNPRHLVRRRGQEARLRCSPMKGHSHVYWYRQLPEEGLKFMVYLQKENIIDESGMPKERFSAEFPKEGPSILRIQQVVRGDSAAYFCASSPPGQGGKNQPQHFGDGTRLSIL.

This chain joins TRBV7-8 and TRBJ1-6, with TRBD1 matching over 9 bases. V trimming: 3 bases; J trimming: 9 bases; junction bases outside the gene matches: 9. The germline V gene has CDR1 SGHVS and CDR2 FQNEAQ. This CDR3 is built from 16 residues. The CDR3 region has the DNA TGTGCCAGCAGCTTCCAACCGGGACAGGGTAGTTCACCCCTCCACTTT. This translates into CASSFQPGQGSSPLHF.

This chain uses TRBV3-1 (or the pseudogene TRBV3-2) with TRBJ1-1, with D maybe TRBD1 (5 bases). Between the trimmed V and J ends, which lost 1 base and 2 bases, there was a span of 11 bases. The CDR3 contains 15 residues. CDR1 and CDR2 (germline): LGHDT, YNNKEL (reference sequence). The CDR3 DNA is TGTGCCAGCAGCCAAGGGGGCAGTACAAACACTGAAGCTTTCTTT. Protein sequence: CASSQGGSTNTEAFF.

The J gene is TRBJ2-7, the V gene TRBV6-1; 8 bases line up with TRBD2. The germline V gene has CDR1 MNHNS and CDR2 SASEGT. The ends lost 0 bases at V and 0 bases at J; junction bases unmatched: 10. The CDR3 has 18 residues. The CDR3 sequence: CASSEALLGGANSYEQYF. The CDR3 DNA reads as TGTGCCAGCAGTGAAGCGCTTCTCGGGGGGGCCAACTCCTACGAGCAGTACTTC.

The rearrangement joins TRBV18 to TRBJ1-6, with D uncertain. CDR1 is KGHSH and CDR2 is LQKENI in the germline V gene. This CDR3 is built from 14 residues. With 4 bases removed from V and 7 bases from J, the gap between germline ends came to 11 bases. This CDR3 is CASSQSGRNSPLHF. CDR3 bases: TGTGCCAGCTCACAATCTGGGAGGAATTCACCCCTCCACTTT. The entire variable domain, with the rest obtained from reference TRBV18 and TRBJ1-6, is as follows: NAGVMQNPRHLVRRRGQEARLRCSPMKGHSHVYWYRQLPEEGLKFMVYLQKENIIDESGMPKERFSAEFPKEGPSILRIQQVVRGDSAAYFCASSQSGRNSPLHFGNGTRLTVT.